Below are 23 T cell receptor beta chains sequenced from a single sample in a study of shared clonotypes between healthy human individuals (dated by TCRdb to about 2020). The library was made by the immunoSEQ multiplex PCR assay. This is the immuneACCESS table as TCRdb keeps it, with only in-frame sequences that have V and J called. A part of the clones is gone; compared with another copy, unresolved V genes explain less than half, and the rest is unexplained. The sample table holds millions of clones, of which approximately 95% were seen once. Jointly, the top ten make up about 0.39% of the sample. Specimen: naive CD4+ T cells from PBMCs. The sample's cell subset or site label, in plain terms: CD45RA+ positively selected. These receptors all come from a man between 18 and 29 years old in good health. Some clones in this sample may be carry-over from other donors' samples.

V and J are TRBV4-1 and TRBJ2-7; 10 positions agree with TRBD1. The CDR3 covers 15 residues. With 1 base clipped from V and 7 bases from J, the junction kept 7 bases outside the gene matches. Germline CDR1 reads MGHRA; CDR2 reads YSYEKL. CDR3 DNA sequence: TGCGCCAGCAGCCAAGTGGGACAGGGGAGGGTTGAGCAGTACTTC. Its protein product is CASSQVGQGRVEQYF.

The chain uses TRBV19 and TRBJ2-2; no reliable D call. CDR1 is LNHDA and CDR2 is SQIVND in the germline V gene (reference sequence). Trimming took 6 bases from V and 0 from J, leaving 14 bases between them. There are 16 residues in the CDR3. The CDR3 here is CASSRLPVTNTGELFF. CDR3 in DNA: TGTGCCAGTAGCAGACTCCCAGTAACGAACACCGGGGAGCTGTTTTTT.

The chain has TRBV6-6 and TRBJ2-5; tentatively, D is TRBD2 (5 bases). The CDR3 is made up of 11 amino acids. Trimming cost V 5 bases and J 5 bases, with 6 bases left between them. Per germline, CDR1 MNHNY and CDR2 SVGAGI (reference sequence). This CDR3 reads CASSGLETQYF. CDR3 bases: TGTGCCAGCAGTGGACTCGAGACCCAGTACTTC.

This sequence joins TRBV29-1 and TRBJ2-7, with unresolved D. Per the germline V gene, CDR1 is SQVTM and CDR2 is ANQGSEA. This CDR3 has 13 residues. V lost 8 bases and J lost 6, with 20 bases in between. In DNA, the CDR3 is TGCAGCACAAAAAGGCTACTAACCGGCGAGCAGTACTTC. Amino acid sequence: CSTKRLLTGEQYF.

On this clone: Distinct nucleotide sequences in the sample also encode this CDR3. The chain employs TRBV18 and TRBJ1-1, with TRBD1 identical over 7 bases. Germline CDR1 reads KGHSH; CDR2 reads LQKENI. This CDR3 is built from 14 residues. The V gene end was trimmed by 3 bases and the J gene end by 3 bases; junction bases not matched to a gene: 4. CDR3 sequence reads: CASSPGTADTEAFF. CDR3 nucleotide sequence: TGTGCCAGCTCACCCGGGACAGCAGACACTGAAGCTTTCTTT.

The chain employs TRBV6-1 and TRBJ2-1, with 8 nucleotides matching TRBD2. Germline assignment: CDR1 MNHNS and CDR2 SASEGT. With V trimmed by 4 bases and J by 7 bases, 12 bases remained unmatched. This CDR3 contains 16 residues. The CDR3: CASSAIGLALGNEQFF. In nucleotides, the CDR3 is TGTGCCAGCAGTGCAATCGGACTAGCTTTGGGAAATGAGCAGTTCTTC.

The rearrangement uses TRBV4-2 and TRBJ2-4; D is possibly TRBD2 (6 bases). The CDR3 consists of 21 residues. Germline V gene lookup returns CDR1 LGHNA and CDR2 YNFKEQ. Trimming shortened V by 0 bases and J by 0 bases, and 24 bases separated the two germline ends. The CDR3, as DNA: TGTGCCAGCAGCCAAGATATGGCCCCCGGACTAAAGACGCAAGCCAAAAACATTCAGTACTTC. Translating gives CASSQDMAPGLKTQAKNIQYF.

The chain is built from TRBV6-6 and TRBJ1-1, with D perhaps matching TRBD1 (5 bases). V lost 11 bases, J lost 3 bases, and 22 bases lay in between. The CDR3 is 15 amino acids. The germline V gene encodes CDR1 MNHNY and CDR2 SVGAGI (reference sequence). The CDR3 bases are TGTGCCTCTAAGCCGTGGGGGGGTGCGGACACTGAAGCTTTCTTT. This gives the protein CASKPWGGADTEAFF.

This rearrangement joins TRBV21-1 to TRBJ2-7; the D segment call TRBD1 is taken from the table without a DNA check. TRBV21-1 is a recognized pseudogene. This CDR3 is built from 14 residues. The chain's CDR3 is CASSKVRTASEQYF. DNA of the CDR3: TGTGCCAGCAGCAAAGTGAGGACAGCAAGCGAGCAGTACTTC.

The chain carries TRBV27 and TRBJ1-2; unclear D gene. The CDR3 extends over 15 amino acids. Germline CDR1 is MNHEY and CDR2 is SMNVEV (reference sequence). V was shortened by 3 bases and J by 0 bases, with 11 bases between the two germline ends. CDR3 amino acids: CASSFNGRANYGYTF. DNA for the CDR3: TGTGCCAGCAGTTTCAACGGAAGAGCTAACTATGGCTACACCTTC.

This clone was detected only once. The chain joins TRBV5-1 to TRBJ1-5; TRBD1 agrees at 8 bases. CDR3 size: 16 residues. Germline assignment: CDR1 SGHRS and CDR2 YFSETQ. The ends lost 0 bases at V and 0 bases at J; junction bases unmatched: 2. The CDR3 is CASSLGTGSSNQPQHF. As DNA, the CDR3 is TGCGCCAGCAGCTTGGGGACAGGGTCTAGCAATCAGCCCCAGCATTTT.

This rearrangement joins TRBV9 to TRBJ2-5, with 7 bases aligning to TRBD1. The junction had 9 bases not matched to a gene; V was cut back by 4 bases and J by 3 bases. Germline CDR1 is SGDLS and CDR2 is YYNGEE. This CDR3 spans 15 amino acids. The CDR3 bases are TGTGCCAGCAGCCTCTGGGACAGCCAAAAAGAGACCCAGTACTTC. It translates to CASSLWDSQKETQYF.

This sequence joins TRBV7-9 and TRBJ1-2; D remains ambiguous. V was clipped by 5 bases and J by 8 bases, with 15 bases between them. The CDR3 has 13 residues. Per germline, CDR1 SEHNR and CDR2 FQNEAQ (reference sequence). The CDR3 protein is CASSPVRDGGYTF. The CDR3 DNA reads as TGTGCCAGCAGCCCAGTTAGAGACGGAGGCTACACCTTC. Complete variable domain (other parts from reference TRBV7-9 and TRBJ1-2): DTGVSQNPRHKITKRGQNVTFRCDPISEHNRLYWYRQTLGQGPEFLTYFQNEAQLEKSRLLSDRFSAERPKGSFSTLEIQRTEQGDSAMYLCASSPVRDGGYTFGSGTRLTVV.

In nucleotides, the CDR3 is TGTGCCAGCAGTTTGTTCCGCGGGACTTCCTCGGGAGATACGCAGTATTTT. Translated: CASSLFRGTSSGDTQYF. The J gene is TRBJ2-3, the V gene TRBV28; D might be TRBD2 (6 bases). The germline V gene has CDR1 MDHEN and CDR2 SYDVKM. V was pared by 3 bases and J by 5 bases, with 21 bases between. This CDR3 is 17 amino acids long.

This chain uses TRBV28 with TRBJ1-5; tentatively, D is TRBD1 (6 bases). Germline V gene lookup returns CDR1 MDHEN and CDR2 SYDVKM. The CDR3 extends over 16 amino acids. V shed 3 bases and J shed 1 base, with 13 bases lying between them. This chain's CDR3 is CASSFLIGQSNQPQHF. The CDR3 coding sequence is TGTGCCAGCAGTTTCCTAATCGGACAGAGCAATCAGCCCCAGCATTTT.

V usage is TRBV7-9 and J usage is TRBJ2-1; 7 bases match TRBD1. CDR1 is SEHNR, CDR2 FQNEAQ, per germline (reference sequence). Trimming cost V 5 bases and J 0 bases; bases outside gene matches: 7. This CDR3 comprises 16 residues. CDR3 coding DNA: TGTGCCAGCAGCCGGAACCAGGGGGTCTCCTACAATGAGCAGTTCTTC. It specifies CASSRNQGVSYNEQFF. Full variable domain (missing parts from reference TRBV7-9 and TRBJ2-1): DTGVSQNPRHKITKRGQNVTFRCDPISEHNRLYWYRQTLGQGPEFLTYFQNEAQLEKSRLLSDRFSAERPKGSFSTLEIQRTEQGDSAMYLCASSRNQGVSYNEQFFGPGTRLTVL.

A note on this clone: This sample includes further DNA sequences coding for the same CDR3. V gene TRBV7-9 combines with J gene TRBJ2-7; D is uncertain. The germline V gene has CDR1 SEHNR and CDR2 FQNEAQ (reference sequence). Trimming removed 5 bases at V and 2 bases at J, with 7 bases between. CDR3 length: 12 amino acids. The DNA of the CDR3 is TGTGCCAGCAGCCTAACACCCTACGAGCAGTACTTC. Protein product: CASSLTPYEQYF.

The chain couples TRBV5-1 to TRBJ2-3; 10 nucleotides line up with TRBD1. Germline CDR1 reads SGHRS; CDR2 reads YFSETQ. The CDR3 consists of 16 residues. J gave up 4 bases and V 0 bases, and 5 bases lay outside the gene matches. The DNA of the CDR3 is TGCGCCAGCAGCTTGGAGGGACAGGGGATGGCAGATACGCAGTATTTT. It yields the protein CASSLEGQGMADTQYF.

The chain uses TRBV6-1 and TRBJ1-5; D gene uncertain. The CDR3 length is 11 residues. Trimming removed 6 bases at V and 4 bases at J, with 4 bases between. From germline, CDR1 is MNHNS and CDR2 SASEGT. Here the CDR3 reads CASRQNQPQHF. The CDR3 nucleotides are TGTGCCAGCAGGCAGAATCAGCCCCAGCATTTT.

The CDR3 loop is CASSLGLGGTGELFF. CDR3 sequence (DNA): TGTGCCAGCAGCTTGGGGCTAGGGGGCACCGGGGAGCTGTTTTTT. The J gene is TRBJ2-2, the V gene TRBV11-2, with D maybe TRBD1 (6 bases). The CDR3 contains 15 residues. Trimming left V 3 bases short and J 4 bases short, with 12 bases between. Per germline, CDR1 SGHAT and CDR2 FQNNGV.

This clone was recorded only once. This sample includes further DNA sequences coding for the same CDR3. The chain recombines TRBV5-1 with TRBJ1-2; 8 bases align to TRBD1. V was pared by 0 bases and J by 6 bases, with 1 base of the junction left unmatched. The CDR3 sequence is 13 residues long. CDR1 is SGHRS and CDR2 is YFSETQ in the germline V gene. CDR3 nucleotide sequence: TGCGCCAGCAGCTTGGACAGGGGGGATGGCTACACCTTC. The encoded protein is CASSLDRGDGYTF.

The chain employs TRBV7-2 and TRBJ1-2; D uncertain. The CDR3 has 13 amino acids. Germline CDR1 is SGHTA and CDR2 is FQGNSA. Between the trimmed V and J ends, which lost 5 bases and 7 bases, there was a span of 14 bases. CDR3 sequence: CASSPWREGGYTF. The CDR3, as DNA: TGTGCCAGCAGCCCCTGGAGGGAGGGTGGCTACACCTTC.

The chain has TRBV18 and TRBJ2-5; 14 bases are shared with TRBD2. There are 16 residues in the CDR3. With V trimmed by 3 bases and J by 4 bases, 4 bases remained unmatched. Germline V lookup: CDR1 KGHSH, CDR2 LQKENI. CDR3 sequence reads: CASSPGTSGSAETQYF. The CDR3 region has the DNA TGTGCCAGCTCACCTGGGACTAGCGGGAGTGCAGAGACCCAGTACTTC.